This T cell receptor (beta chain) was recovered during a study of cytomegalovirus exposure and HLA in healthy donors. This clone was seen just once. The protocol was immunoSEQ multiplex PCR, while the TCRdb copy is restricted to in-frame clones and leaves out a portion. The sample includes about 120,000 clones, 89% of them seen just once. This CDR3 is 16 amino acids long. Germline values: CDR1 LGHNA, CDR2 YNFKEQ. Deletions cut 4 bases from V and 2 bases from J, with 17 bases between. The receptor was derived from a woman under 30 in good health and CMV-seronegative. Specimen: PBMCs. The V call is TRBV4-2, the J call TRBJ1-1; TRBD1 is a possible D gene (5 bases). The CDR3 sequence is CASSPGLLRRNTEAFF. The CDR3 bases are TGTGCCAGCAGCCCGGGACTTCTGCGGAGAAACACTGAAGCTTTCTTT.